The source of this T cell receptor beta chain is a study of cytomegalovirus exposure and HLA in healthy donors. General study points: Three CMV-associated chains proved CMV antigen-specific in vitro. Earlier analysis looked at TCR beta V segments, and most were productive about 87% or about 30% of the time.

Primers: 60 Vbeta forward and 13 Jbeta reverse. Clones were read by immunoSEQ multiplex PCR, and TCRdb kept only the in-frame ones, dropping some. This sample has 35,000 to 45,000 clones, with 85% to 95% found just once. V shed 8 bases and J 3 bases; nucleotides not matched to a gene: 2. CDR1 and CDR2 (germline): WSHSY, SAAADI. This CDR3 has 12 amino acids. Comments on this clone: The antigen remains unidentified.

The sequencing sample was made of PBMCs. The TCR originated in a woman aged 18-29 years in good health and CMV-seronegative. This chain connects TRBV10-2 to TRBJ2-7, with 9 bases lining up with TRBD1. Here the CDR3 DNA reads TGCGCCAGCGGGACAGGGATCTACGAGCAGTACTTC. It translates to CASGTGIYEQYF.